This TCR beta chain came from a study of cytomegalovirus exposure and HLA in healthy donors. Study results and caveats: What TCR beta sequences reportedly achieved was accurate prediction of HLA-A and HLA-B alleles in most subjects.

A note on this clone: Its antigen is unknown.

The CDR3 contains 14 residues. The junction had 4 bases not matched to a gene; V was cut back by 1 base and J by 4 bases. Germline V gene lookup returns CDR1 GTSNPN and CDR2 SVGIG (reference sequence). Vbeta (60) and Jbeta (13) primers were used in the PCR. Libraries were prepared by immunoSEQ multiplex PCR; TCRdb keeps only in-frame clonotypes and omits some of them. Of around 150,000 clones in the sample, roughly 80% are singletons; the top ten hold roughly 2%. This receptor was obtained from a female donor in good health and CMV-seronegative. The chain combines TRBV30 with TRBJ1-2; 9 nucleotides align to TRBD1. Material for sequencing was PBMCs. This CDR3 is CAWSADRGGYGYTF. The CDR3 DNA is TGTGCCTGGAGTGCGGACAGGGGAGGCTATGGCTACACCTTC.